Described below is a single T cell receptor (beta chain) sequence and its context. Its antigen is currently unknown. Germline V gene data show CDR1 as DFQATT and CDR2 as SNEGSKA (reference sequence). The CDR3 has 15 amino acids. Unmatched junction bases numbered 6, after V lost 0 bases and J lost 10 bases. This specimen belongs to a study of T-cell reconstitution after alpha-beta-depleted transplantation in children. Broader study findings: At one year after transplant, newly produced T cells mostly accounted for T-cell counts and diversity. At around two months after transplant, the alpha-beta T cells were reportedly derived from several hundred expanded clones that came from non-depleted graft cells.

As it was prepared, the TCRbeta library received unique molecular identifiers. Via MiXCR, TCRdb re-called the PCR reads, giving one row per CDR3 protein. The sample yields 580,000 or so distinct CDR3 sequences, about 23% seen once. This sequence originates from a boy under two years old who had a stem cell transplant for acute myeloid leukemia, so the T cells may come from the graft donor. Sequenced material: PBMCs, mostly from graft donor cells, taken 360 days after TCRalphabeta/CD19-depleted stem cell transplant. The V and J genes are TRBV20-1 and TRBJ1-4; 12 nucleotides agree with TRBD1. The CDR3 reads CSAREGTGGGGKLFF. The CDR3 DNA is TGCAGTGCTAGAGAGGGGACAGGGGGCGGTGGAAAACTGTTTTTT.